A single sample gave rise to the 18 T cell receptor beta chains below, sequenced in a study of blood T cell repertoires in COVID-19. Assay: immunoSEQ multiplex PCR; the TCRdb copy retains only in-frame clones and omits some. The sample holds a few hundred thousand clones, about 86% seen once. Sequencing was done on a sample of PBMCs or T cells enriched from blood (not recorded which). All receptors derive from a man in his fifties who had recovered from COVID-19.

This rearrangement joins TRBV18 to TRBJ1-1; tentatively, D is TRBD1 (6 bases). This CDR3 has 18 amino acids. Trimming left V 1 base short and J 2 bases short, with 20 bases between. CDR1 and CDR2 (germline): KGHSH, LQKENI. DNA for the CDR3: TGTGCCAGCTCACCACAAGCAGGGGCGTTGATTAGAAACACTGAAGCTTTCTTT. Protein product: CASSPQAGALIRNTEAFF.

V gene TRBV10-3 combines with J gene TRBJ1-1, with TRBD1 as a possible D gene (6 bases). The germline CDR1 and CDR2 sequences are ENHRY and SYGVKD. V was pared by 0 bases and J by 5 bases, with 16 bases between. The CDR3 contains 16 residues. DNA for the CDR3: TGTGCCATCAGTGAGTCTGGGACTGGGAGGGGGACTGAAGCTTTCTTT. Residues: CAISESGTGRGTEAFF.

V is TRBV12-5 and J is TRBJ2-1, with a tentative D call TRBD2 (6 bases). The length of the CDR3 is 17 residues. V lost 2 bases to trimming and J lost 0 bases, with 14 bases between them. Germline V gene sequence: CDR1 LGHNT, CDR2 FRNRAP. CDR3 in DNA: TGTGCTAGTGGTTTGTGGACCGGGAGAAGCTCCTACAATGAGCAGTTCTTC. It yields the protein CASGLWTGRSSYNEQFF.

The V and J genes are TRBV5-5 and TRBJ2-7; TRBD1 might be the D (5 bases). The CDR3 sequence is 12 residues long. V lost 7 bases, J lost 2 bases, and 10 bases lay in between. The germline V gene encodes CDR1 SGHKS and CDR2 YYEKEE (reference sequence). CDR3 region: CASSDRAYEQYF. CDR3 bases: TGTGCCAGCTCCGACAGAGCCTACGAGCAGTACTTC.

The J gene is TRBJ1-2, the V gene TRBV4-1; the D gene is possibly TRBD1 (6 bases). This CDR3 is built from 14 residues. V lost 3 bases and J 4 bases, leaving 12 bases between the germline ends. Germline CDR1 MGHRA, CDR2 YSYEKL. The CDR3 region has the DNA TGCGCCAGCAGCCAGGATCAGGGGTTCTATGGCTACACCTTC. The encoded protein is CASSQDQGFYGYTF.

The chain couples TRBV3-1 (or the pseudogene TRBV3-2) to TRBJ2-7; 8 nucleotides agree with TRBD2. From germline, CDR1 is LGHDT and CDR2 YNNKEL (reference sequence). CDR3 length equals 13 residues. Unmatched junction bases numbered 4, after V lost 0 bases and J lost 9 bases. CDR3 DNA: TGTGCCAGCAGCCAAGATCCGACTAGCGTGCAGTACTTC. This gives the protein CASSQDPTSVQYF.

V gene TRBV28 combines with J gene TRBJ1-1; D gene unclear. Trimming took off 2 bases at V and 1 base at J, with 5 bases between the two ends. Germline CDR1 and CDR2: MDHEN and SYDVKM. This CDR3 has 13 residues. CDR3 nucleotides: TGTGCCAGCAGTTTAGTGGCGAACACTGAAGCTTTCTTT. It specifies CASSLVANTEAFF.

The sample holds a few counts of this clone. The CDR3 loop is CASSSPGGLGEQYF. The CDR3 DNA follows: TGTGCCAGCAGCTCTCCAGGGGGCCTAGGGGAGCAGTACTTC. The chain links TRBV7-2 to TRBJ2-7; 8 bases are a match to TRBD1. V shed 4 bases and J 7 bases; nucleotides not matched to a gene: 9. CDR1 and CDR2 (germline): SGHTA, FQGNSA. The CDR3 sequence is 14 residues long.

The chain uses TRBV5-1 and TRBJ2-3; TRBD2 aligns across 10 bases. This CDR3 region has 15 residues. V lost 1 base and J lost 2; bases outside the gene matches: 1. CDR1 is SGHRS, CDR2 YFSETQ, per germline. The CDR3 loop reads CASSLTSGITDTQYF. DNA for the CDR3: TGCGCCAGCAGCTTGACTAGCGGGATCACAGATACGCAGTATTTT.

This clone was seen more than once but under ten times. V usage is TRBV7-2 and J usage is TRBJ1-3, with 9 bases lining up with TRBD1. The germline V gene has CDR1 SGHTA and CDR2 FQGNSA. Unmatched junction bases numbered 16, after V lost 0 bases and J lost 4 bases. There are 20 residues in the CDR3. The CDR3 DNA reads as TGTGCCAGCAGCTTAGCGTTGGGGGTCGGGGACAGGGTTTCAGGAAACACCATATATTTT. Translated, it gives CASSLALGVGDRVSGNTIYF. Supplemented by reference TRBV7-2 and TRBJ1-3, the full variable domain reads GAGVSQSPSNKVTEKGKDVELRCDPISGHTALYWYRQSLGQGLEFLIYFQGNSAPDKSGLPSDRFSAERTGGSVSTLTIQRTQQEDSAVYLCASSLALGVGDRVSGNTIYFGEGSWLTVV.

The V gene is TRBV2, the J gene TRBJ2-3, with 7 bases identical to TRBD2. The V gene's germline CDR1 is SNHLY and CDR2 FYNNEI. V gave up 6 bases and J gave up 7 bases; unmatched junction bases: 13. The CDR3 spans 15 residues. The CDR3, as DNA: TGTGCCAGCAGCCCAAGCGGGGCCCGACTCAATACGCAGTATTTT. Its translation: CASSPSGARLNTQYF.

The chain joins TRBV3-1 (or the pseudogene TRBV3-2) to TRBJ2-2; no firm D call. The germline V and J ends were trimmed by 5 bases and 4 bases, with 11 bases remaining between them. The CDR3 length is 14 residues. CDR1 LGHDT and CDR2 YNNKEL come from the germline V gene (reference sequence). As DNA, the CDR3 is TGTGCCAGCAGCGTCAGTCCCACCACCGGGGAGCTGTTTTTT. Amino acids: CASSVSPTTGELFF.

The gene calls are TRBV7-9 and TRBJ1-4; D unclear. This CDR3 comprises 16 residues. V dropped 2 bases and J dropped 8 bases, with 18 bases sitting between them. Germline V gives CDR1 SEHNR, CDR2 FQNEAQ (reference sequence). This CDR3 is CASSLRSAGYGEKLFF. CDR3 bases: TGTGCCAGCAGCTTAAGGTCAGCGGGGTATGGAGAAAAACTGTTTTTT. Filled out from reference TRBV7-9 and TRBJ1-4, the complete variable domain reads DTGVSQNPRHKITKRGQNVTFRCDPISEHNRLYWYRQTLGQGPEFLTYFQNEAQLEKSRLLSDRFSAERPKGSFSTLEIQRTEQGDSAMYLCASSLRSAGYGEKLFFGSGTQLSVL.

The chain links TRBV7-8 to TRBJ2-2, with TRBD2 matching over 9 bases. Germline lookup yields CDR1 SGHVS and CDR2 FQNEAQ. The CDR3 runs to 17 residues. Trimming cost V 2 bases and J 5 bases; bases outside gene matches: 9. Here the CDR3 DNA reads TGTGCCAGCAGCTTAAGTCGAGCGGGAGGAGGGACCGGGGAGCTGTTTTTT. Translation gives CASSLSRAGGGTGELFF.

CDR3: CAWRVGTGGTGELFF. The CDR3 nucleotides are TGTGCCTGGAGGGTGGGGACAGGGGGGACCGGGGAGCTGTTTTTT. The V call is TRBV30, the J call TRBJ2-2; TRBD1 matches 11 bases. Germline loops: CDR1 GTSNPN, CDR2 SVGIG (reference sequence). V was clipped by 3 bases and J by 5 bases; unmatched bases: 5. CDR3 length equals 15 residues.

The V call is TRBV18, the J call TRBJ1-5, with D perhaps TRBD1 (6 bases). V shed 3 bases and J shed 3 bases, with 15 bases lying between them. In germline, CDR1 is KGHSH, CDR2 LQKENI. The CDR3 covers 16 residues. The chain's CDR3 is CASSPAGTTFNQPQHF. DNA of the CDR3: TGTGCCAGCTCACCCGCCGGGACAACCTTCAATCAGCCCCAGCATTTT.

This chain connects TRBV19 to TRBJ2-7; 9 positions agree with TRBD1. This CDR3 is 14 amino acids long. Germline CDR1 LNHDA, CDR2 SQIVND (reference sequence). J gave up 1 base and V 5 bases, and 3 bases lay outside the gene matches. For the CDR3, the DNA is TGTGCCAGTAGTCCCGGGACAGGGTCCTACGAGCAGTACTTC. Its translation is CASSPGTGSYEQYF.

The chain links TRBV10-3 to TRBJ1-6, with TRBD1 matching over 11 bases. This CDR3 comprises 16 residues. Unmatched junction bases numbered 11, after V lost 10 bases and J lost 6 bases. Per the germline V gene, CDR1 is ENHRY and CDR2 is SYGVKD. The CDR3 region has the DNA TGTGCCACCCAGAGCACCGGGACAGGGGGTAATTCACCCCTCCACTTT. Translation: CATQSTGTGGNSPLHF.